This T cell receptor beta chain was obtained from a study of blood T cell repertoires in COVID-19. Study as a whole: The origin of the acute and convalescent COVID-19 samples was the United States, Italy and Spain.

Donors of Cohort 3 who recovered were those that had two negative PCRs, clearance, or symptom resolution. This clone occurred once. Assay: immunoSEQ multiplex PCR; the TCRdb copy retains only in-frame clones and omits some. Here the sample spans fewer than 250,000 clones, around 80% being singletons. The sequenced sample consisted of PBMCs or T cells enriched from blood (not recorded which). The receptor was derived from a man aged 60 to 69 who had recovered from COVID-19.

As DNA, the CDR3 is TGTGCCAGCAGCCTATACCTAGACGGGGGGCCGGAGCAGTACTTC. Translation gives CASSLYLDGGPEQYF. V and J are TRBV5-4 and TRBJ2-7; D is perhaps TRBD2 (7 bases). Germline V lookup: CDR1 SGHNT, CDR2 YYREEE (reference sequence). CDR3 size: 15 residues. Trimming removed 4 bases from V and 7 bases from J, with 21 bases in between.